This TCR beta chain was documented in a study of shared clonotypes between healthy human individuals. Here immunoSEQ multiplex PCR was the method, and the copy in TCRdb shows in-frame clones only, minus some. The sample records about 2.3 million clones, approximately 95% being singletons. This CDR3 spans 14 amino acids. Germline V lookup: CDR1 MNHEY, CDR2 SMNVEV (reference sequence). Trimming removed 8 bases from V and 1 base from J, with 12 bases in between. This chain uses TRBV27 with TRBJ1-5; no clear D. The sample comprised naive CD4+ T cells from PBMCs. Subset meaning: CD45RA+ positively selected. The TCR sequence derives from a man in his late teens or twenties in good health. Some clones in this sample may be carry-over from other donors' samples. The CDR3 is CASRREWSNQPQHF. CDR3 bases: TGTGCCAGCCGAAGGGAATGGAGCAATCAGCCCCAGCATTTT.